This TCR beta chain emerged from a study of blood T cell repertoires in COVID-19. Turning to the study itself: Acute and convalescent COVID-19 specimens originated in the United States, Italy and Spain. T cells, B-cell-depleted T cells, or PBMCs provided the cDNA or gDNA that served as material.

The table came from immunoSEQ multiplex PCR; TCRdb's copy has only in-frame clones and leaves some out. There are approximately 140,000 clones in the sample; roughly 89% occur only once, and 8% to 9% lies in the top ten. Seattle researchers signed up patients amid active infection and tracked them longitudinally. The source is a man aged 30 to 39 with COVID-19, enrolled during active disease. The material sequenced was peripheral blood.

The CDR3 coding sequence is TGTGCCACCAGCAGAGAGGGCTACGGGAGTTTGCTCTACGAGCAGTACTTC. This codes for CATSREGYGSLLYEQYF. The V call is TRBV15, the J call TRBJ2-7; tentative D call: TRBD2 (6 bases). From germline, CDR1 is LNHNV and CDR2 YYDKDF (reference sequence). V lost 0 bases to trimming and J lost 3 bases, with 18 bases between them. The CDR3 is 17 residues long.